This TCR beta chain was retrieved from a study of T cell repertoires in cytomegalovirus infection. This clonotype appeared a few times. Germline assignment: CDR1 LGHDT and CDR2 YNNKEL (reference sequence). The germline V and J ends were trimmed by 1 base and 2 bases, with 14 bases remaining between them. The CDR3 is made up of 16 amino acids. TCRdb used MiXCR to reprocess the reads, holding one entry per CDR3 protein. Of more than 400,000 distinct CDR3 sequences detected, about 25% appear once; the ten largest clones hold roughly 13%. Material: PBMCs. This chain links TRBV3-1 with TRBJ2-5; D is possibly TRBD2 (6 bases). This TCR was sampled from a human donor in good health (CMV status not recorded). Some clones in this sample may be carry-over from other donors' samples. The CDR3 nucleotides are TGTGCCAGCAGCCAAGGTCTTAGCGGCCCACAAGAGACCCAGTACTTC. Its protein product is CASSQGLSGPQETQYF.